This T cell receptor beta chain was identified during a study of CD8 T cells in ankylosing spondylitis. Study results and limitations: Fewer than 10 highly homologous variants made up a TCR beta motif that seemed to typify ankylosing spondylitis blood. Some motif variants were previously reported in reactive arthritis synovial fluid and blood.

The CDR3 contains 16 residues. The TCR beta libraries were generated through quantitative 5'-RACE incorporating molecular barcodes. A single record per CDR3 protein comes from TCRdb applying MiXCR to the 5' RACE reads. This table has around 25,000 distinct CDR3 sequences, roughly 13% appearing once. This clonotype was detected a few times. Its antigen is currently unknown. This receptor was identified in a male donor with ankylosing spondylitis or in good health (not recorded which). Specimen: blood. V is TRBV21-1 and J is TRBJ2-7; no check of the table's D call, TRBD1, against the DNA was made. TRBV21-1 represents a pseudogene. The CDR3 loop reads CASSSDRPIHSYEQYV. DNA for the CDR3: TGTGCCAGTTCCAGTGACAGGCCAATCCACTCCTACGAGCAGTACGTC.